The sequence of this TCR beta chain was determined in a study of shared clonotypes between healthy human individuals. The overall study: The study used three CD4 naive, three CD4 memory, two CD8 naive and one CD8 memory plate per donor.

Donors comprised only Caucasian adults living in Nashville, Tennessee. Splitting the CD4+ cells yielded a CD45RA+ naive subset and a CD45RA-negative memory subset. The length of the CDR3 is 12 residues. The V and J ends lost 4 bases and 7 bases respectively, with 11 bases between them. Germline V gives CDR1 MDHEN, CDR2 SYDVKM. Method: immunoSEQ multiplex PCR; TCRdb's copy keeps in-frame clones and lacks some. The sample holds roughly 1.5 million clones; under 99% are singletons and the top ten take roughly 0.45%. In regard to this clone: What it recognizes is unknown.

Study findings and constraints: Enrolling few donors narrowed the genetic and exposure-history diversity that was represented.

The sequence came from a man aged 30 to 45 in good health. The genes are TRBV28 and TRBJ2-7; no firm D call. The specimen sequenced was naive CD4+ T cells sorted from blood. Subset here: CD45RA+ positively selected. CDR3 DNA sequence: TGTGCCAGCAGTTCCCTATTAGGGGAGCAGTACTTC. As protein: CASSSLLGEQYF.